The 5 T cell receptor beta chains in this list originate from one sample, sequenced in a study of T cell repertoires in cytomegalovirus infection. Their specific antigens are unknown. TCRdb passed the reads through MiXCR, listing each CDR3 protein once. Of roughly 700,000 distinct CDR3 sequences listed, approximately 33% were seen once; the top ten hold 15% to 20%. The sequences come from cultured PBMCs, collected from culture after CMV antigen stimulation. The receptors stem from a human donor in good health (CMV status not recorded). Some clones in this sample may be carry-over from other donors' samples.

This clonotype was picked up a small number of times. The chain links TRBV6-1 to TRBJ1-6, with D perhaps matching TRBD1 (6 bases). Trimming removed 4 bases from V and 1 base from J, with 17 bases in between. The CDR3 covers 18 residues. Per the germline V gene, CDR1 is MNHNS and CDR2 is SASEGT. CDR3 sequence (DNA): TGTGCCAGCAGTGGTTCCTTCTTGGGGGCGTCCTATAATTCACCCCTCCACTTT. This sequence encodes CASSGSFLGASYNSPLHF.

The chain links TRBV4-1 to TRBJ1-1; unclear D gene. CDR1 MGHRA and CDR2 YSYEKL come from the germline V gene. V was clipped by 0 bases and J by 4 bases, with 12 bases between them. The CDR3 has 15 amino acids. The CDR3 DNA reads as TGCGCCAGCAGCCAAGAGTTCAGACGGGCCACTGAAGCTTTCTTT. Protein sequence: CASSQEFRRATEAFF.

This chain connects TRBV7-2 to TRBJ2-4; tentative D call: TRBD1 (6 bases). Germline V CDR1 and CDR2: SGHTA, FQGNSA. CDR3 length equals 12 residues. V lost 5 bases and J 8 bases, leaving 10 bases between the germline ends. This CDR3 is CASSPGQYIQYF. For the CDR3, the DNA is TGTGCCAGCAGCCCCGGACAGTACATTCAGTACTTC.

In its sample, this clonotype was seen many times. CDR3 in amino acids: CASNAHGQETQYF. The CDR3 DNA is TGTGCCAGCAACGCCCACGGGCAAGAGACCCAGTACTTC. V usage is TRBV7-2 and J usage is TRBJ2-5; D gene uncertain. The CDR3 is 13 amino acids. Per the germline V gene, CDR1 is SGHTA and CDR2 is FQGNSA. V lost 7 bases and J 2 bases, leaving 11 bases between the germline ends.

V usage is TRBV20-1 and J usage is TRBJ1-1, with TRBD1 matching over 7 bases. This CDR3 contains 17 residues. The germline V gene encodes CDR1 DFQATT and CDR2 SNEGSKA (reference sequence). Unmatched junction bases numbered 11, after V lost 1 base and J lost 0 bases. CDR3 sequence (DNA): TGCAGTGCTAGAGCCCCCCAGGGGGGCGAGGTGAACACTGAAGCTTTCTTT. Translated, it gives CSARAPQGGEVNTEAFF.